This TCR beta chain was captured in a study of OX40 agonist ivuxolimab in advanced cancers. As for the study more broadly: Ivuxolimab, which targeted the costimulatory receptor OX40 (CD134), was an agonistic, fully human IgG2 monoclonal antibody. Intravenous ivuxolimab was administered to patients every 2 weeks at six dose levels: 0.01, 0.1, 0.3, 1.5, 3 and 10 mg/kg. Among the approximately 54 dose-escalation patients, around 20 had hepatocellular carcinoma, 15 or so melanoma, 9 renal cell carcinoma and 9 head and neck cancer. The dose-escalation cohort was approximately 83% male with a mean age of around 62 years, ranging from roughly 20 to 80. Patients were allowed to have had prior anti-PD-1, anti-PD-L1 or anti-CTLA-4 therapy, and around 37% of the dose-escalation patients had previously received checkpoint inhibitors. Partial responses were achieved by three dose-escalation patients, of whom one had hepatocellular carcinoma and two had cutaneous melanoma. The point of sequencing TCRbeta in the periphery was to test whether ivuxolimab changed TCR sequence diversity and drove clonal T-cell expansion. The paper covers the monotherapy dose-escalation part of the phase I ivuxolimab trial, which included N of about 51 patients.

The germline V and J ends show losses of 1 base and 6 bases respectively, and no gene match explains 4 bases of the junction. Looking up the germline V gene yields CDR1 SGHNT and CDR2 YENEEA. Its CDR3 holds 14 amino acids, cysteine through phenylalanine. Left in the record is the CDR3 DNA by itself, 42 bases read in frame from the first base. A remark on this clone: Its antigen is currently not known. Base-call qualities are not available, and no considerably larger clone is one nucleotide away. This sample includes further DNA sequences coding for the same CDR3.

What the research found in general, with its limitations: Low levels of normalized T-cell clonal expansion were also seen in some patients who did not respond. In the 0.1-3.0 mg/kg groups, partial responders had among the lowest normalized peripheral clonal expansion, particularly in CD8+ T cells. Which antigens the clonally expanded peripheral T cells were specific for was not determined. At doses of 0.1 to 3.0 mg/kg, clonal expansion of both CD4+ and CD8+ blood T cells was observed from baseline to week 6. After ivuxolimab, expanded clones were on average more numerous among CD8+ T cells than among CD4+ T cells.

The trial excluded patients who had a history of autoimmune disease or were on systemic immunosuppression. Peripheral blood for TCR sequencing was drawn from every dose cohort at baseline, at cycle 4 day 1 and at cycle 7 day 1. The samples were taken from a phase I, first-in-human, multicenter, open-label dose-escalation trial of ivuxolimab. Adults with locally advanced or metastatic melanoma, renal cell carcinoma, hepatocellular carcinoma or head and neck squamous cell carcinoma were enrolled in the trial. Before TCR sequencing, CD4+ T cells and CD8+ T cells were sorted from peripheral blood as separate populations. To sequence the TCRbeta CDR3 region, genomic DNA was isolated from the sorted cells. The immunoSEQ Assay was used for sequencing of TCRbeta CDR3 regions. The source is immuneACCESS, and TCRdb retained only in-frame sequences with V and J called. Part of the clones is not carried over; for the studies checked, unresolved V genes explain less than half of this, and the remainder is unexplained. The sample yields 30,000 to 45,000 clones; around 82% were counted once. 1.5% to 2% of the sample rests with the top ten.

The sequenced sample was CD4+ or CD8+ T cells sorted from blood, obtained in a trial of the OX40 agonist ivuxolimab. The chain uses TRBV11-3 and TRBJ2-3; the central 7 bases match TRBD2. This receptor was obtained from an adult with an advanced solid tumor such as melanoma, head and neck, liver or kidney cancer. For the CDR3, the sequence is CASSLGRGSDTQYF. The DNA sequence follows: TGTGCCAGCAGCTTAGGGCGGGGGTCGGATACGCAGTATTTT.